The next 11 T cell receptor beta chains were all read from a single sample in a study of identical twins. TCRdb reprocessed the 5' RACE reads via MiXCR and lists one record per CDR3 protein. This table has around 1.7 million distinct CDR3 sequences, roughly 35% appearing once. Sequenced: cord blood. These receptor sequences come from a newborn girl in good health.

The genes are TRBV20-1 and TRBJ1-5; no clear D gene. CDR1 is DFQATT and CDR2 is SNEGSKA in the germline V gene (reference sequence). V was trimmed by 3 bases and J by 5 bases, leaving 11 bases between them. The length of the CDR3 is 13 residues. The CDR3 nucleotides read TGCAGTGCTAGGGAGACGGGGTATCAGCCCCAGCATTTT. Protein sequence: CSARETGYQPQHF.

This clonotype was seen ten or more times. For the CDR3, the DNA is TGTGCCAGCAGCCCGACTAGCGGGGGCAACAATGAGCAGTTCTTC. It specifies CASSPTSGGNNEQFF. This chain uses TRBV12-3 or TRBV12-4 with TRBJ2-1; TRBD2 matches 12 bases. CDR3 length: 15 residues. The V gene end was trimmed by 6 bases and the J gene end by 5 bases; junction bases not matched to a gene: 5.

The CDR3 nucleotides are TGCGCCAGCAGCCGACGGACAGGGGGCGACTCCAGCACAGATACGCAGTATTTT. This codes for CASSRRTGGDSSTDTQYF. This chain uses TRBV4-1 with TRBJ2-3; 11 positions match TRBD1. Germline V gives CDR1 MGHRA, CDR2 YSYEKL. The CDR3 runs 18 residues. V was clipped by 4 bases and J by 0 bases; unmatched bases: 9.

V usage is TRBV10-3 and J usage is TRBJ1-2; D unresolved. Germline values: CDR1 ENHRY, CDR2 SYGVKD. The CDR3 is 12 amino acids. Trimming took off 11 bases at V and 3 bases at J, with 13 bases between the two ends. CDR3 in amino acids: CAVFPTYYGYTF. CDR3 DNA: TGTGCCGTGTTCCCCACCTACTATGGCTACACCTTC.

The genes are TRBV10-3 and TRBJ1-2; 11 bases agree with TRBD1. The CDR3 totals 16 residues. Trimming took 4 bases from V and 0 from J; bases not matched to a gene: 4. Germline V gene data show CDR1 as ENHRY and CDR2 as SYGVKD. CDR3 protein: CAISGTGGDSNYGYTF. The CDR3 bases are TGTGCCATCAGTGGGACAGGGGGCGACTCTAACTATGGCTACACCTTC.

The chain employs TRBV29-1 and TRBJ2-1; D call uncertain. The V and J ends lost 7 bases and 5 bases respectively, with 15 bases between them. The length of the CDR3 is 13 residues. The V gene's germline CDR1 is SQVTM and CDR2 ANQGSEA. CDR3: CSGLRLYNNEQFF. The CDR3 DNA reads TGCAGCGGTTTAAGGCTGTATAACAATGAGCAGTTCTTC.

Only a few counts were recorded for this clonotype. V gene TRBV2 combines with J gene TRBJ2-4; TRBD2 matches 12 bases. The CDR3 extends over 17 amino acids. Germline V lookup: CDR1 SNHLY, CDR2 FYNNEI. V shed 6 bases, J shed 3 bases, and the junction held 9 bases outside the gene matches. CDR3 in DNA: TGTGCCAGCAGCGCCCTGCTAGCGGGAGGGGACAAAAACATTCAGTACTTC. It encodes CASSALLAGGDKNIQYF.

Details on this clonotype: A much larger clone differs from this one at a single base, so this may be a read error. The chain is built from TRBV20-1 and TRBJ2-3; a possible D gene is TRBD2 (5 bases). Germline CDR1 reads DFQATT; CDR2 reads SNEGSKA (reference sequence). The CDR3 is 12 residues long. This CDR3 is CSSSRGSDTQYF. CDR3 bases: TGCAGTTCTAGCCGTGGGTCGGATACGCAGTATTTT.

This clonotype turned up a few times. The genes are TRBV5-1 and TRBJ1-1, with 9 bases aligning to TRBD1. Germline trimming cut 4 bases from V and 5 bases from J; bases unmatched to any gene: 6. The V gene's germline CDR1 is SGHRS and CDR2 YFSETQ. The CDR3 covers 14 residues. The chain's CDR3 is CASSPRTGETEAFF. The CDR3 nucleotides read TGCGCCAGCAGCCCAAGGACAGGGGAAACTGAAGCTTTCTTT.

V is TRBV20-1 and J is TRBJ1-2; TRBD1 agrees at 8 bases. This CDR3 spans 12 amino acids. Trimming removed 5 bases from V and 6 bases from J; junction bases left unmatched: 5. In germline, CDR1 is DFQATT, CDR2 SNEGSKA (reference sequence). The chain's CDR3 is CSAGQGTNGYTF. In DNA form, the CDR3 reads TGCAGTGCTGGACAGGGAACCAATGGCTACACCTTC.

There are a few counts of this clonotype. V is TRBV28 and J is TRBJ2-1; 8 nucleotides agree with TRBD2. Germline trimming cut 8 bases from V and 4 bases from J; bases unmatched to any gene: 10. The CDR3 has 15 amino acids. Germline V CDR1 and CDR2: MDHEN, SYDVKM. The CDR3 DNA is TGTGCCAGCTGGGGCCTACTAGCGGATTACAATGAGCAGTTCTTC. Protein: CASWGLLADYNEQFF.